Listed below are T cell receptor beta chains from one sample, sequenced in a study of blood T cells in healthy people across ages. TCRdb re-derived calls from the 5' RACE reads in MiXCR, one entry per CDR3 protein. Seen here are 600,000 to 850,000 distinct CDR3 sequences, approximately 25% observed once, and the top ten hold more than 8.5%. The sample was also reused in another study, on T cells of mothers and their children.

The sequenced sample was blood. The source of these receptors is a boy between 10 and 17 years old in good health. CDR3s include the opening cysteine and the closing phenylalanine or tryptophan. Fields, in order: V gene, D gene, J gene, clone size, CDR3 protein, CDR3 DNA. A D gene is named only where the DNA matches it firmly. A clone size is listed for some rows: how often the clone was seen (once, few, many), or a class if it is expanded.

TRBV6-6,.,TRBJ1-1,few,CASSYSREEDTEAFF,TGTGCCAGCAGTTACTCGAGGGAGGAAGACACTGAAGCTTTCTTT
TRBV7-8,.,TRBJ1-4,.,CASSQESLNEKLFF,TGTGCCAGCAGCCAAGAGTCCCTTAATGAAAAACTGTTTTTT
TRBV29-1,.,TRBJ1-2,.,CSVEVQPGRYGYTF,TGCAGCGTTGAAGTCCAGCCGGGCCGCTATGGCTACACCTTC
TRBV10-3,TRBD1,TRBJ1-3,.,CAISESDTGAGNTIYF,TGTGCCATCAGTGAGTCGGATACAGGGGCTGGAAACACCATATATTTT
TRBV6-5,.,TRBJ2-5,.,CASSYSGPETQYF,TGTGCCAGCAGTTACTCAGGGCCGGAGACCCAGTACTTC
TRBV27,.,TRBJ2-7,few,CASSLRGIGYEQYF,TGTGCCAGCAGTTTACGGGGAATCGGCTACGAGCAGTACTTC
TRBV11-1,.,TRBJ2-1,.,CASSFRDNEQFF,TGTGCCAGCAGCTTCCGGGACAATGAGCAGTTCTTC
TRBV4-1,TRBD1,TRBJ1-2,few,CASSTTGGNGYTF,TGCGCCAGCAGCACGACAGGGGGCAACGGCTACACCTTC
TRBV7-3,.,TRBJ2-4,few,CASSLRQSKNIQYF,TGTGCCAGCAGCTTAAGACAGTCCAAAAACATTCAGTACTTC
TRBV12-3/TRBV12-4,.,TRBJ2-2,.,CASSWFTGELFF,TGTGCCAGCAGTTGGTTTACCGGGGAGCTGTTTTTT
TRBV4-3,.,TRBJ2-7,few,CASSQGIGTYEQYF,TGCGCCAGCAGCCAAGGGATCGGTACCTACGAGCAGTACTTC
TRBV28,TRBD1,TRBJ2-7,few,CASSFLSGQGVSYEQYF,TGTGCCAGCAGTTTCCTATCCGGACAGGGGGTATCCTACGAGCAGTACTTC
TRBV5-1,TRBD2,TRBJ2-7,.,CASSLVPIAGGYEQYF,TGCGCCAGCAGCTTGGTTCCGATAGCGGGAGGGTACGAGCAGTACTTC
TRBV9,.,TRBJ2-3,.,CASGVGPQGDTQYF,TGTGCCAGCGGCGTCGGGCCCCAAGGAGATACGCAGTATTTT
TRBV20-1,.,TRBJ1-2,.,CSAREVAGVGGYTF,TGCAGTGCTAGAGAAGTGGCGGGAGTGGGGGGCTACACCTTC
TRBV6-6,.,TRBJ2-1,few,CASRLPGAGENEQFF,TGTGCCAGCAGACTACCAGGGGCGGGGGAGAATGAGCAGTTCTTC
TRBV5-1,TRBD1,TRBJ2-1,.,CASSPGQDSYNEQFF,TGCGCCAGCAGCCCGGGACAGGACTCCTACAATGAGCAGTTCTTC
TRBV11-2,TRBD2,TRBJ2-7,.,CASSTSGRASFYEQYF,TGTGCCAGCAGCACTAGCGGGAGGGCATCTTTCTACGAGCAGTACTTC
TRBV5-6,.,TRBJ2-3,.,CASIPWARKVTDTQYF,TGTGCCAGCATCCCATGGGCTAGAAAAGTCACAGATACGCAGTATTTT
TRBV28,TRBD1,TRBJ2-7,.,CASSPNLRDRGYEQYF,TGTGCCAGCAGTCCTAACCTCCGGGACAGGGGGTACGAGCAGTACTTC
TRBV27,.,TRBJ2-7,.,CASSLQGRGESYEQYF,TGTGCCAGCAGTTTACAAGGAAGGGGAGAATCCTACGAGCAGTACTTC
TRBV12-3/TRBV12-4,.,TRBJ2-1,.,CATQGLANEQFF,TGTGCCACACAAGGACTCGCGAATGAGCAGTTCTTC
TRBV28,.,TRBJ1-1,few,CASSVGQTEAFF,TGTGCCAGCAGTGTCGGACAAACTGAAGCTTTCTTT
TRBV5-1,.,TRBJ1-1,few,CASSPKTETTEAFF,TGCGCCAGCAGCCCAAAGACAGAGACCACTGAAGCTTTCTTT
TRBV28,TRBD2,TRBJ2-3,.,CASSPPSGGGTQYF,TGTGCCAGCAGCCCGCCTAGCGGGGGGGGTACGCAGTATTTT
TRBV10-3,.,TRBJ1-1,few,CAISGLSEAFF,TGTGCCATCAGCGGTTTGTCTGAAGCTTTCTTT
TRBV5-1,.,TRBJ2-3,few,CASSPLPTDTQYF,TGCGCCAGCAGTCCATTACCCACAGATACGCAGTATTTT
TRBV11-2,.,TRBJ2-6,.,CASSLDPRTDSGANVLTF,TGTGCCAGCAGCTTAGATCCCCGGACAGACTCTGGGGCCAACGTCCTGACTTTC
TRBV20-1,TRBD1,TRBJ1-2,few,CSARHVGQGLNGYTF,TGCAGTGCTAGACACGTCGGACAGGGGTTGAATGGCTACACCTTC
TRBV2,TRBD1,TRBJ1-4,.,CASSAQGELEKLFF,TGTGCCAGCAGCGCACAGGGGGAACTCGAAAAACTGTTTTTT
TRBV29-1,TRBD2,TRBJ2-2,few,CSVATSGRDGELFF,TGCAGCGTTGCGACAAGCGGGAGGGACGGGGAGCTGTTTTTT
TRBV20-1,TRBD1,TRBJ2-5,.,CSARGPRDSEETQYF,TGCAGTGCTAGGGGTCCACGGGACAGTGAAGAGACCCAGTACTTC
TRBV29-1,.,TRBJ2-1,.,CSVVSDIEVNEQFF,TGCAGCGTTGTATCTGACATAGAGGTCAATGAGCAGTTCTTC
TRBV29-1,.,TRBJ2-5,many,CSVTQYQETQYF,TGCAGCGTTACACAGTACCAAGAGACCCAGTACTTC
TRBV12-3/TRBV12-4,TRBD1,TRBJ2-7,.,CASSLACKWGQGVTYEQYF,TGTGCCAGCAGTTTAGCGTGTAAATGGGGACAGGGGGTTACCTACGAGCAGTACTTC